Listed below are T cell receptor beta chains from one sample, sequenced in a study of CD8 T cells in Susac syndrome. TCRdb reprocessed the immunoSEQ multiplex PCR reads via MiXCR and lists one record per CDR3 protein. The data show some 140,000 distinct CDR3 sequences, with about 95% seen just once and roughly 0.2% held by the top ten. Sequencing was performed on CD8+ T cells from PBMCs. The receptors here all came from a human donor with Susac syndrome. Both conserved end residues are trimmed from each CDR3.

>TRBV3-1|TRBJ2-1
ASSQVVGFWEGNEQF
>TRBV4-1|TRBJ1-2
ASSQYQLQGEDGYT
>TRBV29-1|TRBJ2-3
SVELAGGRTDTQY
>TRBV19|TRBJ1-1
AIDRGRNTEAF
>TRBV29-1|TRBJ2-1
SATGWNEQF
>TRBV28|TRBJ2-1
ASSLRSSYNEQF
>TRBV4-1|TRBJ2-7
ASSQEPTGTYEQY
>TRBV5-4|TRBJ2-7
ASSLADYGQLGINEQY
>TRBV4-1|TRBJ1-1
ASSQEVQIGTEAF
>TRBV5-6|TRBJ1-2
ASSSGQFYGYT
>TRBV3-1|TRBJ2-1
ASSQDGKGDYNEQF
>TRBV5-4|TRBJ2-2
ASSFGGGAGELF
>TRBV29-1|TRBJ1-2
SVVAGITYGYT
>TRBV12-2|TRBJ2-4
ASRFRDSSKNIQY
>TRBV30|TRBJ2-7
AWSVMAEQY
>TRBV3-1|TRBJ1-2
ASSQDSDRNYGYT
>TRBV4-1|TRBJ1-3
ASSPINARGGSGNTIY
>TRBV7-8|TRBJ1-2
ASSSGTGAINYGYT
>TRBV7-9|TRBJ2-1
ASSLDGATEQF
>TRBV27|TRBJ2-1
ASTGSTYNEQF
>TRBV13|TRBJ2-3
ASSVGLADSTDTQY
>TRBV7-9|TRBJ2-1
ASSSTSGSKGEQF
>TRBV20-1|TRBJ1-2
SATGEGGYT
>TRBV7-8|TRBJ2-1
ASSLAGGLLNEQF
>TRBV28|TRBJ1-5
ASSFYSSNQPQH
>TRBV4-1|TRBJ2-3
ASSQDDLAGAADTQY
>TRBV20-1|TRBJ2-7
SARDLGGGNDYEQY
>TRBV29-1|TRBJ2-7
IPPDRSGGEQY
>TRBV20-1|TRBJ2-7
SARDWGTVDRYEQY
>TRBV2|TRBJ1-5
ASSESLQEHSNQPQH
>TRBV13|TRBJ1-1
ASSYGTGATEAF
>TRBV19|TRBJ1-2
ASRTGLGYT
>TRBV3-1|TRBJ2-7
ASSLGAAYEQY
>TRBV24-1|TRBJ2-1
ATSDLQSGRGYNEQF
>TRBV29-1|TRBJ1-1
SALTGASEAF
>TRBV15|TRBJ2-1
ATSRDGTTNYNEQF
>TRBV6-6|TRBJ2-3
ASSYSRAGADTQY
>TRBV28|TRBJ2-2
ASSLGAGSNTGELF
>TRBV9|TRBJ2-1
ASSDPIINEQF
>TRBV29-1|TRBJ2-3
SVAKQGSQY
>TRBV20-1|TRBJ1-5
SARDPSSQPQH
>TRBV10-3|TRBJ2-3
AISEVHADTQY
>TRBV20-1|TRBJ2-5
SATRLAGGEETQY
>TRBV7-3|TRBJ1-1
ASSQGGGEAF
>TRBV7-9|TRBJ2-1
ASSSRGDEQF
>TRBV4-1|TRBJ2-5
ASSQDPPKETQY
>TRBV29-1|TRBJ2-7
SVEAADRASYEQY
>TRBV15|TRBJ2-2
ATSREDAGELF
>TRBV7-7|TRBJ2-7
ASSRNYEQY
>TRBV2|TRBJ2-7
ASSPSQGSYEQY
>TRBV6-6|TRBJ2-7
ASTTGSYEQY
>TRBV20-1|TRBJ1-2
SAEPTGIHGGYT
>TRBV12-2|TRBJ2-7
ASRKPGAASYEQY
>TRBV7-9|TRBJ2-1
ASRRAAQNNEQF
>TRBV9|TRBJ2-5
ASSASSGRAGETQY
>TRBV20-1|TRBJ2-7
SARELGGGSSYEQY
>TRBV7-3|TRBJ1-3
ASDPGGHRGNTIY
>TRBV25-1|TRBJ2-3
ASSVPDRASTDTQY
>TRBV9|TRBJ2-3
ASSVDASGRGNTQY
>TRBV20-1|TRBJ2-7
SGETGDYEQY